This TCR beta chain stems from a study of blood T cell repertoires in COVID-19. The V gene's germline CDR1 is GTSNPN and CDR2 SVGIG (reference sequence). Trimming removed 5 bases at V and 0 bases at J, with 7 bases between. The CDR3 length is 13 residues. Method: immunoSEQ multiplex PCR; TCRdb's copy keeps in-frame clones and lacks some. The top ten hold under 4.5% of the sample, which has 250,000 to 350,000 clones, approximately 88% seen once. The chain is built from TRBV30 and TRBJ2-2; tentatively, D is TRBD1 (6 bases). The sequenced sample consisted of peripheral blood. The TCR comes from a woman aged 45-65 years with active or convalescent COVID-19. CDR3 sequence reads: CAWRQANTGELFF. In DNA form, the CDR3 reads TGTGCCTGGCGACAGGCGAACACCGGGGAGCTGTTTTTT.